This T cell receptor beta chain is from a study of T cell changes during pregnancy in multiple sclerosis. Profiling relied on immunoSEQ multiplex PCR, and the TCRdb table lists in-frame clones only, not all of them. The sample lists some 70,000 clones, roughly 94% occurring once. This clonotype originated in a female donor in good health, enrolled as a control in a pregnancy study. Source: peripheral blood, taken in the second trimester of pregnancy.

The CDR3 nucleotides are TGCGCCAGCAGCCAAGAACGGGGGCGGGAGGGTGCATACGAGCAGTACTTC. Translating gives CASSQERGREGAYEQYF. This rearrangement joins TRBV4-1 to TRBJ2-7, with TRBD2 identical over 9 bases. This CDR3 spans 17 amino acids. The germline V gene encodes CDR1 MGHRA and CDR2 YSYEKL. V lost 0 bases and J lost 4; bases outside the gene matches: 10.